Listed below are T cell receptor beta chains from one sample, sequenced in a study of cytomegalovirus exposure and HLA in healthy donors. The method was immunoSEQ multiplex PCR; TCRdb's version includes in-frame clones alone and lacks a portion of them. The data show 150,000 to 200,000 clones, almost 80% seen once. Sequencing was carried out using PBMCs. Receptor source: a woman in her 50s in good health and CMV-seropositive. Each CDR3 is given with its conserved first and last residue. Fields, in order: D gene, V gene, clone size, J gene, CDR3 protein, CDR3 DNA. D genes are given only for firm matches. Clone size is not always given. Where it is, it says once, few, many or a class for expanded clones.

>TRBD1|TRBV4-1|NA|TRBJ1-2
CASSRQGHGYTF
TGCGCCAGCAGCAGACAGGGTCATGGCTACACCTTC
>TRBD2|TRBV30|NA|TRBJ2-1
CARTPGLGGYNEQFF
TGTGCCCGAACCCCGGGACTAGGGGGCTACAATGAGCAGTTCTTC
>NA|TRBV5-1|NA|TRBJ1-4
CASSKTSTGLEKLFF
TGCGCCAGCAGCAAGACAAGTACAGGGCTAGAAAAACTGTTTTTT
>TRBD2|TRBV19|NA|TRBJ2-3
CASNYGLAGADTQYF
TGTGCCAGCAACTACGGACTAGCGGGAGCGGATACGCAGTATTTT
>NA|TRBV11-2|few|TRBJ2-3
CASSLNFAGFSTDTQYF
TGTGCCAGCAGCTTAAATTTCGCGGGATTTAGCACAGATACGCAGTATTTT
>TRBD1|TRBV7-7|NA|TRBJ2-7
CASSPGQGDEQYF
TGTGCTAGCAGCCCGGGACAGGGAGACGAGCAGTACTTC
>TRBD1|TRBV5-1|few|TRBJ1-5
CASKSNTGDQPQHF
TGCGCCAGCAAATCTAATACAGGGGACCAGCCCCAGCATTTT
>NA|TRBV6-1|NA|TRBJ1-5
CASSEQQGNNQPQHF
TGTGCCAGCAGTGAACAACAGGGAAACAATCAGCCCCAGCATTTT
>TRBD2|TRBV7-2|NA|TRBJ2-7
CASSFGTSGGAYEQYF
TGTGCCAGCAGCTTTGGGACTAGCGGGGGGGCCTACGAGCAGTACTTC
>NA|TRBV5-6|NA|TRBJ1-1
CASTRPPRDTEAFF
TGTGCCAGCACCCGCCCGCCACGGGACACTGAAGCTTTCTTT
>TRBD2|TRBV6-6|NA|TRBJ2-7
CASSYPQRGGPYEQYF
TGTGCCAGCAGTTACCCCCAGCGGGGGGGCCCCTACGAGCAGTACTTC
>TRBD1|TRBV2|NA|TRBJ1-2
CASSTTGYGSNYGYTF
TGTGCCAGCAGTACGACAGGGTACGGGTCTAACTATGGCTACACCTTC
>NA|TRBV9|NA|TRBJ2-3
CASSRSGRTDTQYF
TGTGCCAGCAGCCGGTCAGGGCGCACAGATACGCAGTATTTT
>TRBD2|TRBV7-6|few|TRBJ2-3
CASSSSGSGSADTQYF
TGTGCCAGCAGCTCTAGTGGTAGCGGGAGTGCAGATACGCAGTATTTT
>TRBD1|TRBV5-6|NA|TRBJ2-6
CASSFRQGAWGANVLTF
TGTGCCAGCAGCTTCCGTCAGGGGGCTTGGGGGGCCAACGTCCTGACTTTC
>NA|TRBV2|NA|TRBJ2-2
CASSRGRGGTGELFF
TGTGCCAGCAGCAGGGGCAGGGGCGGAACCGGGGAGCTGTTTTTT
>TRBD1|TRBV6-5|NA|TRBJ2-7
CASKRGTGFYEQYF
TGTGCCAGCAAGAGAGGGACAGGGTTCTACGAGCAGTACTTC
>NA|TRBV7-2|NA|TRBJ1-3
CASKKQSGDPRSGNTIYF
TGTGCCAGCAAGAAACAATCGGGGGACCCGAGGTCCGGAAACACCATATATTTT
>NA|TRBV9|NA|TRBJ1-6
CASSVGPPDPGVSPLHF
TGTGCCAGCAGCGTAGGCCCCCCGGACCCCGGGGTTTCACCCCTCCACTTT
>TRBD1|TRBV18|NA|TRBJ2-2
CASSPQIDRGDGELFF
TGTGCCAGCTCACCACAAATCGACAGGGGAGACGGGGAGCTGTTTTTT
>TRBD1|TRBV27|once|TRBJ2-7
CASSNNRGSGKRKGDYEQYF
TGTGCCAGCAGTAACAACAGGGGTAGTGGAAAACGGAAAGGAGATTACGAGCAGTACTTC
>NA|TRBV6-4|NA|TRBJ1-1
CASSAEVGTEAFF
TGTGCCAGCAGTGCGGAGGTGGGCACTGAAGCTTTCTTT
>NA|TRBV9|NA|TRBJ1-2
CASSLGQLTYGYTF
TGTGCCAGCAGCCTGGGGCAGCTTACCTATGGCTACACCTTC
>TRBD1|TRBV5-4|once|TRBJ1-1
CASSQGQGQGRTEAFF
TGTGCCAGCAGCCAGGGACAGGGGCAGGGGCGGACTGAAGCTTTCTTT
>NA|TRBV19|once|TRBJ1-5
CASKGGAPLESNQPQHF
TGTGCCAGTAAGGGGGGGGCGCCTCTGGAGAGCAATCAGCCCCAGCATTTT
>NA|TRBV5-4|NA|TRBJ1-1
CASRVQGGDTEAFF
TGTGCCAGCAGGGTACAGGGAGGGGACACTGAAGCTTTCTTT
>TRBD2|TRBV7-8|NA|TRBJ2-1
CASSLRLAGGPYNEQFF
TGTGCCAGCAGCTTAAGGCTAGCGGGGGGGCCATACAATGAGCAGTTCTTC
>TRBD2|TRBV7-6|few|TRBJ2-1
CASSLVRGVSYNEQFF
TGTGCCAGCAGCTTAGTGCGGGGGGTCTCCTACAATGAGCAGTTCTTC